This T cell receptor (beta chain) was identified during a study of T cell repertoires in cytomegalovirus infection. In the study overall: CMV epitopes, recently identified HLA-C-restricted and well-studied HLA-B-restricted, were used. Public TCR beta signatures indicated both CMV infection and matching HLA type.

Trimming shortened V by 3 bases and J by 3 bases, and 14 bases separated the two germline ends. From germline, CDR1 is SGHVS and CDR2 FNYEAQ. The CDR3 consists of 15 residues. TCRdb redid the calling of the reads with MiXCR, one entry per CDR3 protein. There are around 750,000 distinct CDR3 sequences in the sample; about 30% occur only once, and around 12% lies in the top ten. A few counts support this clonotype. Its specificity is unknown. Study conclusions and caveats: The ex vivo response was dominated by HLA-C-restricted CMV-specific TCR beta clonotypes.

This TCR was recovered from a human donor in good health (CMV status not recorded). Some clones in this sample may be carry-over from other donors' samples. This chain uses TRBV7-6 with TRBJ2-5; D might be TRBD1 (5 bases). The sequences come from cultured CD8+ T cells from PBMCs, collected from culture after CMV antigen stimulation. The CDR3 region has the DNA TGTGCCAGCAGCTTTGGTCCGACAGTCAAAGAGACCCAGTACTTC. Protein product: CASSFGPTVKETQYF.